This TCR beta chain was captured by sequencing in a study of blood T cell repertoires in COVID-19. Background on the study: Italy, Spain and the United States were the sources of the convalescent and acute COVID-19 samples. T cells, B-cell-depleted T cells, or PBMCs provided the cDNA or gDNA that served as material.

Original analysis: Amplification of reference gene primers provided the estimated nucleated cell counts. Method: immunoSEQ multiplex PCR; TCRdb's copy keeps in-frame clones and lacks some. V, J and clone size reflect that table, while D and trimming were determined from the DNA. The table lists roughly 220,000 clones, around 87% of them singletons. Trimming took 0 bases from V and 14 from J, leaving 15 bases between them. This CDR3 comprises 14 residues. Germline CDR1 reads SGHTS; CDR2 reads YDEGEE. This chain joins TRBV5-8 and TRBJ1-6; possible D gene TRBD1, 6 bases. This clonotype was sampled from a man aged 55 to 70 with acute or convalescent COVID-19. The sequenced sample was peripheral blood. CDR3 region: CASSLGEPGVALHF. CDR3 coding DNA: TGTGCCAGCAGCTTGGGGGAACCAGGGGTAGCCCTCCACTTT.